The 2 T cell receptor beta chains below all came from one sample that was sequenced in a study of low-dose radiotherapy and immunotherapy resistance in tumors. TRAV- and TRBV-specific primers were used for first-strand cDNA, which covered alpha and beta chains. Over 20 PCR cycles, TCRs were amplified from a constant-region primer and V-primer adapter. TCRdb processed the reads anew with MiXCR; each CDR3 protein has one entry. The sample lists 70,000 to 90,000 distinct CDR3 sequences; 18% were seen once. The sample's time point: before trial treatment. Specimen: PBMCs, collected before treatment. All receptors come from a male donor with prostate cancer.

The J gene is TRBJ2-5, the V gene TRBV19; 8 nucleotides agree with TRBD1. The CDR3 sequence is 13 residues long. Looked up from germline, CDR1 is LNHDA and CDR2 is SQIVND (reference sequence). V was pared by 9 bases and J by 5 bases, with 8 bases of the junction left unmatched. CDR3 in amino acids: CASRDTGGETQYF. The CDR3 DNA is TGTGCCAGCCGAGACACAGGGGGGGAGACCCAGTACTTC.

This clonotype was observed a handful of times. This rearrangement joins TRBV7-2 to TRBJ2-2; 7 bases are a match to TRBD1. The CDR3 length is 14 residues. Germline trimming cut 5 bases from V and 5 bases from J; bases unmatched to any gene: 5. Germline CDR1 is SGHTA and CDR2 is FQGNSA. As DNA, the CDR3 is TGTGCCAGCAGCCCCAGGGGGAATACCGGGGAGCTGTTTTTT. Amino acids: CASSPRGNTGELFF.